This T cell receptor (beta chain) is from a study of T-cell reconstitution after alpha-beta-depleted transplantation in children. Study-wide results and caveats: At the one-year point after transplant, T-cell counts and TCRbeta diversity were found to come mostly from T cells that had been newly produced. Recipient T cells and thymic progenitors that survived gave rise to the high TCRbeta diversity observed at day 60 in some patients.

The V end lost 1 base, the J end lost 5 bases, and 11 bases lay between the germline ends. The CDR3 is made up of 15 amino acids. This clonotype was detected only a few times. Its matching antigen is unknown. Preparation of the TCRbeta library used unique molecular identifiers. TCRdb recomputed calls from the PCR reads with MiXCR, one row per CDR3 protein. The sample holds hundreds of thousands of distinct CDR3 sequences, 24% seen once. The V and J genes are TRBV12-3 or TRBV12-4 and TRBJ1-4; D is perhaps TRBD1 (5 bases). This clonotype was obtained from a female patient aged 2 to 10 who had a stem cell transplant for congenital amegakaryocytic thrombocytopenia, so the T cells may come from the graft donor. This material consisted of PBMCs, mostly from graft donor cells, taken 360 days after TCRalphabeta/CD19-depleted stem cell transplant. The CDR3 here is CASSLDDGTNEKLFF. The CDR3 region has the DNA TGTGCCAGCAGTTTAGACGATGGGACGAATGAAAAACTGTTTTTT.